This record covers a single T cell receptor beta chain. These data belong to a study of T cells in Graves' hyperthyroidism and ophthalmopathy. TCR beta CDR3 sequences were amplified from RNA transcripts. A set of HTBI primers served as the primers for a first-round RT-PCR of the TCR CDR3. TCRdb re-called the multiplex PCR reads with MiXCR, one entry per CDR3 protein. The sample lists hundreds of thousands of distinct CDR3 sequences, around 20% occurring once. The CDR3 runs 13 residues. Germline CDR1 and CDR2: ENHRY and SYGVKD. The V end was cut by 0 bases, the J end by 4 bases, with 6 bases between. V usage is TRBV10-3 and J usage is TRBJ2-5, with D unresolved. The sequencing input was blood. The receptor comes from a man aged 40-50 years with Graves' ophthalmopathy. The chain's CDR3 is CAISESVGETQYF. The CDR3 DNA reads as TGTGCCATCAGTGAGTCTGTGGGAGAGACCCAGTACTTC.